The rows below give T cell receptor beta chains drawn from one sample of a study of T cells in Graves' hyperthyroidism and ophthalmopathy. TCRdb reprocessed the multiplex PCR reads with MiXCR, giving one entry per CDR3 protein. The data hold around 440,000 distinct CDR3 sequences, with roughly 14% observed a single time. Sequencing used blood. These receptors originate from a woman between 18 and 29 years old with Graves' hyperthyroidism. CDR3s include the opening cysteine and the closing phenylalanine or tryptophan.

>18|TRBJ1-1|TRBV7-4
CASSPNQRRDSENTEAFF
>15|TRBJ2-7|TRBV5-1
CASSLSIGTTREQYF
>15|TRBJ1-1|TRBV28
CASSLNQDLNTEAFF
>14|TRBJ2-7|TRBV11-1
CASSFRETNYEQYF
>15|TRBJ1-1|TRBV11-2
CASSLTRDKNTEAFF
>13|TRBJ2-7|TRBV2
CASSDPSSYEQYF
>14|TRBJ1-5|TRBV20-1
CSAVHGQGGQPQHF
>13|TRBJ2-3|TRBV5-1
CASSLQAENTQYF
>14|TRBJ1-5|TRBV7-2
CASSLDVSNQPQHF
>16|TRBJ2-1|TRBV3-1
CASSQDLGGRGNEQFF
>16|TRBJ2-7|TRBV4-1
CASSQDWGGSSYEQYF
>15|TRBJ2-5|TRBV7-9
CASSSTSGRVETQYF
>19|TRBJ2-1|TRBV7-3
CASSYGTSGGQSSYNEQFF
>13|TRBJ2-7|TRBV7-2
CASSQAGFDEQYF
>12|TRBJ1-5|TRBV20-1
CSAKRTNQPQHF
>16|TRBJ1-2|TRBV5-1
CASRRIGQMTVDGYTF
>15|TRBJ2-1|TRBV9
CASQTSNRPHNEQFF
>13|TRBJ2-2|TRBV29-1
CSVLLMDTGELFF
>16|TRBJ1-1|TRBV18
CASSPLGPGGNTEAFF
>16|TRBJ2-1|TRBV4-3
CASSPLGGGVYNEQFF
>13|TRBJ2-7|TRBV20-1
CSASFRVIGEQYF
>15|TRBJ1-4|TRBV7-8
CASSQSLRTNEKLFF
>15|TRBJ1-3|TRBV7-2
CASSRYQGTGNTIYF
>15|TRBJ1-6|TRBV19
CASSISRGENSPLHF
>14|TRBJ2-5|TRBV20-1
CSASNLARQETQYF
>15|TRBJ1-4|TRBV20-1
CSASRGAEFFEKLFF
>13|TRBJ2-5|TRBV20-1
CSGLAVSQETQYF
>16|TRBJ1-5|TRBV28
CASTLGTGGVNQPQHF
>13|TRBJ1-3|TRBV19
CASKANSGNTIYF
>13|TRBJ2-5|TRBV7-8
CASRGIGTETQYF